Listed below are T cell receptor beta chains from one sample, sequenced in a study of T cell changes during pregnancy in multiple sclerosis. Using immunoSEQ multiplex PCR, the repertoire was profiled, and TCRdb retains in-frame clones only, with some absent. Of under 70,000 clones listed, 91% are singletons. Sample: CD4+ T cells from peripheral blood mononuclear cells, taken after pregnancy. Receptors originate from a female donor in good health, enrolled as a control in a pregnancy study. CDR3s include the opening cysteine and the closing phenylalanine or tryptophan. D genes are given only for firm matches. Expanded clones are given a class, and other clones once, few, many or no size at all.

V gene: TRBV5-4
D gene: TRBD1
J gene: TRBJ2-7
CDR3 length: 14
clone size: .
CDR3 protein: CASSTGQILYEQYF
CDR3 DNA: TGTGCCAGCAGTACGGGACAGATCCTTTACGAGCAGTACTTC

V gene: TRBV14
D gene: .
J gene: TRBJ1-3
CDR3 length: 13
clone size: .
CDR3 protein: CASSQVAGNTIYF
CDR3 DNA: TGTGCCAGCAGCCAAGTCGCCGGGAACACCATATATTTT

V gene: TRBV11-3
D gene: TRBD2
J gene: TRBJ2-3
CDR3 length: 14
clone size: .
CDR3 protein: CASSYGGGGDTQYF
CDR3 DNA: TGTGCCAGCAGCTACGGGGGGGGCGGGGATACGCAGTATTTT

V gene: TRBV15
D gene: .
J gene: TRBJ2-5
CDR3 length: 15
clone size: .
CDR3 protein: CATSRDPGSQETQYF
CDR3 DNA: TGTGCCACCAGCAGAGATCCTGGCTCCCAAGAGACCCAGTACTTC

V gene: TRBV5-8
D gene: TRBD1
J gene: TRBJ2-7
CDR3 length: 15
clone size: .
CDR3 protein: CASSSRGRRYGEQYF
CDR3 DNA: TGTGCCAGCAGTTCGAGGGGGCGCCGTTACGGCGAGCAGTACTTC

V gene: TRBV7-8
D gene: .
J gene: TRBJ1-3
CDR3 length: 15
clone size: .
CDR3 protein: CASSPTRASGNTIYF
CDR3 DNA: TGTGCCAGCAGCCCGACGCGGGCGTCTGGAAACACCATATATTTT

V gene: TRBV7-2
D gene: .
J gene: TRBJ1-1
CDR3 length: 13
clone size: few
CDR3 protein: CASSYDRYTEAFF
CDR3 DNA: TGTGCCAGCAGTTATGACAGGTACACTGAAGCTTTCTTT

V gene: TRBV19
D gene: TRBD1
J gene: TRBJ1-1
CDR3 length: 15
clone size: .
CDR3 protein: CASSMRGQGNTEAFF
CDR3 DNA: TGTGCCAGTAGTATGAGGGGACAGGGGAACACTGAAGCTTTCTTT

V gene: TRBV7-9
D gene: TRBD1
J gene: TRBJ1-3
CDR3 length: 17
clone size: .
CDR3 protein: CASSSRAGQVSGNTIYF
CDR3 DNA: TGTGCCAGCAGCTCCCGTGCGGGACAGGTCTCTGGAAACACCATATATTTT

V gene: TRBV4-1
D gene: TRBD2
J gene: TRBJ2-1
CDR3 length: 15
clone size: .
CDR3 protein: CASSQEGGGANEQFF
CDR3 DNA: TGCGCCAGCAGCCAAGAGGGCGGGGGGGCGAATGAGCAGTTCTTC

V gene: TRBV7-3
D gene: TRBD2
J gene: TRBJ2-1
CDR3 length: 14
clone size: .
CDR3 protein: CASSAGGGYNEQFF
CDR3 DNA: TGTGCCAGCAGCGCGGGCGGGGGGTACAATGAGCAGTTCTTC